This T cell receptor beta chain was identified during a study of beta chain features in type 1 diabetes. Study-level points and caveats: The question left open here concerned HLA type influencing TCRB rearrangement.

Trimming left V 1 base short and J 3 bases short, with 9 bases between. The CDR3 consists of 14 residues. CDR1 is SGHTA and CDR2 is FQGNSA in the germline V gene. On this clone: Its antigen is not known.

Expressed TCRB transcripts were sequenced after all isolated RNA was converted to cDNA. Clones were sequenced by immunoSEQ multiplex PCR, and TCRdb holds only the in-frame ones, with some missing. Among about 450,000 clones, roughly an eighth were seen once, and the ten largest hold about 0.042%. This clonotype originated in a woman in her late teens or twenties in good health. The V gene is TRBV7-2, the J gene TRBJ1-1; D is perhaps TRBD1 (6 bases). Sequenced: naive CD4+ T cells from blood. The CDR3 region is CASSLGRGYTEAFF. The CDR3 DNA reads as TGTGCCAGCAGCTTAGGGAGGGGGTACACTGAAGCTTTCTTT.